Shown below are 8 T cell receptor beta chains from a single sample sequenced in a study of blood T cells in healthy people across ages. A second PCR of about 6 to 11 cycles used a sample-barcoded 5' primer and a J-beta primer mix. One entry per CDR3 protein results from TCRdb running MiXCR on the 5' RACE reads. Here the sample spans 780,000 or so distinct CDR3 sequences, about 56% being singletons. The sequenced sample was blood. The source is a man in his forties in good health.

The CDR3 region has the DNA TGCAGTGCTAGAGAGGCCCGTCGGCCCTACGAGCAGTACTTC. This codes for CSAREARRPYEQYF. This chain joins TRBV20-1 and TRBJ2-7; D is ambiguous. With 0 bases removed from V and 2 bases from J, the gap between germline ends came to 11 bases. The germline gives CDR1 DFQATT, CDR2 SNEGSKA (reference sequence). The CDR3 is made up of 14 amino acids.

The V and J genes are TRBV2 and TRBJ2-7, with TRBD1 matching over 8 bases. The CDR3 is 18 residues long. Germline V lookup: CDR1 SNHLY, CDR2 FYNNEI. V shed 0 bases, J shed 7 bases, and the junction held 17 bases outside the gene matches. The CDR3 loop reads CASSEALPGGKSGGEQYF. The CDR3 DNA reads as TGTGCCAGCAGTGAAGCGCTTCCAGGGGGCAAGTCAGGCGGGGAGCAGTACTTC.

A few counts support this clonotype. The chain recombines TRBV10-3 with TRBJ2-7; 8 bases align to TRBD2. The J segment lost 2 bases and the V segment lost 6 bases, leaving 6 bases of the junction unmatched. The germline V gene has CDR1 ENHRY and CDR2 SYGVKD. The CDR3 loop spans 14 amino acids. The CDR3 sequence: CAIRGSGGPYEQYF. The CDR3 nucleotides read TGTGCCATCAGGGGGTCGGGGGGGCCCTACGAGCAGTACTTC.

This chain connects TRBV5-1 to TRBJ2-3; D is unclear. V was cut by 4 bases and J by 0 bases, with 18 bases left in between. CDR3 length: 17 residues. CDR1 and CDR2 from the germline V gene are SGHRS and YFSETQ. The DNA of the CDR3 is TGCGCCAGCAGCAGGGTTGGCAGCCGATCTAGCACAGATACGCAGTATTTT. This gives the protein CASSRVGSRSSTDTQYF.

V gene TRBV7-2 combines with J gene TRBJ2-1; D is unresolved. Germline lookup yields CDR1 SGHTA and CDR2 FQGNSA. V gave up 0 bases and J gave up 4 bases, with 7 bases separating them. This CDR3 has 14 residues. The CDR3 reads CASSLANKYNEQFF. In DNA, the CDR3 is TGTGCCAGCAGCTTAGCGAATAAGTACAATGAGCAGTTCTTC. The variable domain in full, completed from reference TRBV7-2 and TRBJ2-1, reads GAGVSQSPSNKVTEKGKDVELRCDPISGHTALYWYRQSLGQGLEFLIYFQGNSAPDKSGLPSDRFSAERTGGSVSTLTIQRTQQEDSAVYLCASSLANKYNEQFFGPGTRLTVL.

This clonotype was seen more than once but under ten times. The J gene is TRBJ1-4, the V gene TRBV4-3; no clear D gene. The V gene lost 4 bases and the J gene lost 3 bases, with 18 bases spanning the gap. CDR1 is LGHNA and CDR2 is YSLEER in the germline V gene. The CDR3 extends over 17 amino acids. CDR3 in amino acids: CASSPRLTAGSNEKLFF. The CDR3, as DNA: TGCGCCAGCAGCCCGAGGTTGACGGCTGGGTCTAATGAAAAACTGTTTTTT.

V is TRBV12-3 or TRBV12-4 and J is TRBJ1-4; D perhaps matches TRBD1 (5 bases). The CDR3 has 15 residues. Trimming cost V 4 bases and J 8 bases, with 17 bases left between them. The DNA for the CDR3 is TGTGCCAGCAGTTCCCTCGTAGGGGCCGGCGAAAAACTGTTTTTT. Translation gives CASSSLVGAGEKLFF.

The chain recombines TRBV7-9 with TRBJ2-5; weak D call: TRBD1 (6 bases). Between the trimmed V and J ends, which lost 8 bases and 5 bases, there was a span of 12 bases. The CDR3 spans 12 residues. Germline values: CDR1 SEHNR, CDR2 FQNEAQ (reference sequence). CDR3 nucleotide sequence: TGTGCCAGCGGACAGAGACGGGAGACCCAGTACTTC. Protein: CASGQRRETQYF. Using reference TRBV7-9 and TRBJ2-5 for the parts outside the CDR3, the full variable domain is DTGVSQNPRHKITKRGQNVTFRCDPISEHNRLYWYRQTLGQGPEFLTYFQNEAQLEKSRLLSDRFSAERPKGSFSTLEIQRTEQGDSAMYLCASGQRRETQYFGPGTRLLVL.